The next 32 T cell receptor beta chains were all read from a single sample in a study of human CD8 memory T cell subsets. Classification as TPEX applied to CCR7+ PD-1+ TIGIT+ early memory CD8+ T cells bearing exhausted-like traits. Scientists made TCR beta libraries using UMI-labeled 5' RACE. Using the 5' RACE reads, TCRdb records one entry per CDR3 protein without DNA. The sample spans almost 9,000 distinct CDR3 sequences; the ten largest clones claim around 16%. The sequenced material came from CD8+ T cells from PBMCs. These receptors were collected from a human donor in good health.

The chain has TRBV7-6 and TRBJ2-3; the TCRdb call, TRBD1, lacks DNA for checking. CDR3 size: 18 residues. Germline CDR1 reads SGHVS; CDR2 reads FNYEAQ. This chain's CDR3 is CASSLGSPGRTSTDTQYF. Filled out from reference TRBV7-6 and TRBJ2-3, the complete variable domain reads GAGVSQSPRYKVTKRGQDVALRCDPISGHVSLYWYRQALGQGPEFLTYFNYEAQQDKSGLPNDRFSAERPEGSISTLTIQRTEQRDSAMYRCASSLGSPGRTSTDTQYFGPGTRLTVL.

This clonotype is labeled medium-sized (0.01 to 0.1%) based on frequency. This chain links TRBV25-1 with TRBJ1-1. The CDR3 runs to 14 residues. Looked up from germline, CDR1 is MGHDK and CDR2 is SYGVNS. CDR3 sequence: CASSAFTRNTEAFF.

Considering frequency, this clonotype is medium-sized. The CDR3: CASSFTGGGNTIYF. The chain has TRBV28 and TRBJ1-3; TCRdb designates TRBD1, a call that cannot be tested without DNA. The CDR3 is 14 residues long. The V gene's germline CDR1 is MDHEN and CDR2 SYDVKM.

V usage is TRBV9 and J usage is TRBJ1-6; no DNA is available, so the TRBD1 call from TCRdb remains unchecked. Germline V gene sequence: CDR1 SGDLS, CDR2 YYNGEE. This CDR3 is built from 17 residues. The CDR3 reads CASSVEGGNSYNSPLHF.

This clonotype registers medium-sized by frequency. The chain links TRBV7-9 to TRBJ2-2; the TCRdb D gene call, TRBD1, has no DNA to confirm it. Germline V gene sequence: CDR1 SEHNR, CDR2 FQNEAQ (reference sequence). CDR3 size: 14 residues. The CDR3 sequence is CASSPTPGTGELFF. Full variable domain (remainder filled in from reference TRBV7-9 and TRBJ2-2): DTGVSQNPRHKITKRGQNVTFRCDPISEHNRLYWYRQTLGQGPEFLTYFQNEAQLEKSRLLSDRFSAERPKGSFSTLEIQRTEQGDSAMYLCASSPTPGTGELFFGEGSRLTVL.

The chain carries TRBV29-1 and TRBJ2-7. The CDR3 consists of 13 residues. CDR1 SQVTM and CDR2 ANQGSEA come from the germline V gene. CDR3: CSAGGGSGDEQYF.

The chain joins TRBV7-9 to TRBJ2-5; the TCRdb D gene call, TRBD2, has no DNA to confirm it. CDR1 and CDR2 (germline): SEHNR, FQNEAQ (reference sequence). CDR3 size: 15 residues. CDR3 loop: CASSLLVPPQETQYF.

V gene TRBV7-9 combines with J gene TRBJ2-3; the D call of TRBD2 rests on TCRdb alone, since no DNA is present to check it. Germline assignment: CDR1 SEHNR and CDR2 FQNEAQ (reference sequence). CDR3 length: 16 residues. CDR3 protein: CASSSSGRAAYDTQYF.

The chain couples TRBV7-2 to TRBJ1-1. CDR1 and CDR2 from the germline V gene are SGHTA and FQGNSA. CDR3 length: 14 amino acids. CDR3 region: CASSLGIRHTEAFF.

The chain is built from TRBV29-1 and TRBJ2-4; TCRdb calls TRBD1, which cannot be checked without DNA. CDR1 and CDR2 from the germline V gene are SQVTM and ANQGSEA. This CDR3 comprises 14 residues. CDR3 amino acids: CSVEGGEAKNIQYF.

The rearrangement uses TRBV6-2 or TRBV6-3 and TRBJ2-5. CDR1 and CDR2 (germline): MNHEY, SVGEGT. The CDR3 is made up of 16 amino acids. The CDR3 sequence is CASSFLDLDSEETQYF.

The CDR3: CSVGSSTFTENYGYTF. The chain carries TRBV29-1 and TRBJ1-2. Germline loops: CDR1 SQVTM, CDR2 ANQGSEA. This CDR3 spans 16 amino acids. The variable domain in full, with the rest retrieved from reference TRBV29-1 and TRBJ1-2, is SAVISQKPSRDICQRGTSLTIQCQVDSQVTMMFWYRQQPGQSLTLIATANQGSEATYESGFVIDKFPISRPNLTFSTLTVSNMSPEDSSIYLCSVGSSTFTENYGYTFGSGTRLTVV.

J is TRBJ2-2 and V is TRBV6-4; the TCRdb call, TRBD2, lacks DNA for checking. Germline CDR1 is MRHNA and CDR2 is SNTAGT. This CDR3 is built from 14 residues. CDR3 amino acids: CASSDGTDGGELFF.

The genes are TRBV2 and TRBJ2-1; the TCRdb D gene call, TRBD2, has no DNA to confirm it. The germline V gene encodes CDR1 SNHLY and CDR2 FYNNEI. The CDR3 covers 13 residues. CDR3 sequence: CASASKLAYEQFF.

The gene calls are TRBV30 and TRBJ2-3; TCRdb picks TRBD1, but there is no DNA to check that call. The CDR3 length is 16 residues. In germline, CDR1 is GTSNPN, CDR2 SVGIG (reference sequence). CDR3 residues: CAWTPDGQGAADTQYF.

This clonotype registers medium-sized by frequency. The chain uses TRBV14 and TRBJ1-1; TCRdb calls TRBD1, which cannot be checked without DNA. Germline V gene data show CDR1 as SGHDN and CDR2 as FVKESK. The CDR3 loop spans 16 amino acids. The CDR3 sequence is CASSHSPGQGASEAFF. The full variable domain, completed using reference TRBV14 and TRBJ1-1, is EAGVTQFPSHSVIEKGQTVTLRCDPISGHDNLYWYRRVMGKEIKFLLHFVKESKQDESGMPNNRFLAERTGGTYSTLKVQPAELEDSGVYFCASSHSPGQGASEAFFGQGTRLTVV.

V is TRBV11-2 and J is TRBJ1-1. The CDR3 is 14 amino acids. From germline, CDR1 is SGHAT and CDR2 FQNNGV. CDR3 loop: CASSLFGGAESAFF.

The rearrangement links TRBV6-2 or TRBV6-3 to TRBJ2-1; TCRdb names TRBD2, which stays unverified in the absence of DNA. The germline gives CDR1 MNHEY, CDR2 SVGEGT. This CDR3 is 14 amino acids long. The CDR3 reads CASSTSGGANEQFF.

This clonotype registers medium-sized by frequency. The genes are TRBV18 and TRBJ1-1. The CDR3 is made up of 14 amino acids. Germline-derived CDR1 and CDR2 are KGHSH and LQKENI. The CDR3 loop reads CASSPPSLRTEAFF.

This clonotype is called medium-sized based on its frequency. This sequence joins TRBV10-3 and TRBJ1-4; without DNA, the TCRdb call of TRBD1 cannot be checked. CDR3 length: 13 amino acids. Germline CDR1 and CDR2: ENHRY and SYGVKD. The CDR3 sequence: CATQPGTGEKLFF.

This chain connects TRBV7-2 to TRBJ2-5; with no DNA, the TCRdb D assignment of TRBD2 cannot be verified. This CDR3 contains 18 residues. CDR1 SGHTA and CDR2 FQGNSA come from the germline V gene. CDR3 protein: CASSPGTSGGDIQETQYF.

This clonotype shows up as medium-sized by frequency. The chain joins TRBV7-7 to TRBJ2-1; TCRdb proposes TRBD2, but this gene call is untestable without DNA. The CDR3 covers 15 residues. The germline V gene has CDR1 SSHAT and CDR2 FNYEAQ (reference sequence). CDR3 region: CASSSVAGGVNEQFF.

The V call is TRBV7-9, the J call TRBJ1-1; TCRdb gives TRBD1 as the D gene, but with no DNA this cannot be confirmed. Germline V CDR1 and CDR2: SEHNR, FQNEAQ (reference sequence). The CDR3 length is 17 residues. CDR3 in amino acids: CASSLEPPDRFNTEAFF.

The chain carries TRBV30 and TRBJ2-7; TCRdb indicates TRBD1, and absent DNA this call remains unverified. Germline lookup yields CDR1 GTSNPN and CDR2 SVGIG (reference sequence). The CDR3 totals 13 residues. The CDR3 sequence is CAWGIWDSYEQYF.

The chain employs TRBV4-3 and TRBJ2-7; the D call of TRBD1 rests on TCRdb alone, since no DNA is present to check it. The germline gives CDR1 LGHNA, CDR2 YSLEER. The length of the CDR3 is 15 residues. This CDR3 reads CASSQGRTGTYEQYF.

The chain employs TRBV7-3 and TRBJ2-1; the TCRdb D gene call, TRBD1, has no DNA to confirm it. Germline V gene lookup returns CDR1 SGHTA and CDR2 FQGTGA. This CDR3 spans 19 amino acids. Here the CDR3 reads CASSINLPGQGSSYNEQFF. Using reference TRBV7-3 and TRBJ2-1 for the parts outside the CDR3, the full variable domain is GAGVSQTPSNKVTEKGKYVELRCDPISGHTALYWYRQSLGQGPEFLIYFQGTGAADDSGLPNDRFFAVRPEGSVSTLKIQRTERGDSAVYLCASSINLPGQGSSYNEQFFGPGTRLTVL.

This chain uses TRBV18 with TRBJ2-3; absent DNA, TCRdb's TRBD2 call cannot be checked. The germline CDR1 and CDR2 sequences are KGHSH and LQKENI. The CDR3 is 16 residues long. The CDR3 here is CASSTFDPLDTDTQYF.

The V gene is TRBV6-2 or TRBV6-3, the J gene TRBJ2-1. The CDR3 spans 14 residues. Germline V gene sequence: CDR1 MNHEY, CDR2 SVGEGT. This CDR3 reads CASSPIGRKDEQFF.

The chain links TRBV9 to TRBJ2-3; lacking DNA, the TRBD2 call made by TCRdb goes unchecked. There are 16 residues in the CDR3. Germline V gene lookup returns CDR1 SGDLS and CDR2 YYNGEE. CDR3: CASSPASGGWTDTQYF.

This chain uses TRBV20-1 with TRBJ1-2; there is no DNA to check the TCRdb D call of TRBD1. CDR3 size: 14 residues. Germline CDR1 and CDR2: DFQATT and SNEGSKA (reference sequence). This CDR3 is CSARSTDLGGSYTF.

The chain has TRBV7-6 and TRBJ1-2; TCRdb designates TRBD1, a call that cannot be tested without DNA. CDR1 is SGHVS and CDR2 is FNYEAQ in the germline V gene. This CDR3 region has 13 residues. The CDR3 loop reads CASSSWGRDGYTF. Together with reference TRBV7-6 and TRBJ1-2, the CDR3 gives the full variable domain: GAGVSQSPRYKVTKRGQDVALRCDPISGHVSLYWYRQALGQGPEFLTYFNYEAQQDKSGLPNDRFSAERPEGSISTLTIQRTEQRDSAMYRCASSSWGRDGYTFGSGTRLTVV.

According to its frequency, this clonotype is medium-sized. The chain's CDR3 is CASSFGTSDLPAEGAYNEQFF. The gene calls are TRBV7-2 and TRBJ2-1; lacking DNA, the TRBD2 call made by TCRdb goes unchecked. This CDR3 region has 21 residues. CDR1 is SGHTA and CDR2 is FQGNSA in the germline V gene.